Below, one T cell receptor beta chain is given with its context. What it recognizes is unknown. Compared with germline, one end of the junction differs, possibly owing to a read error. Germline V CDR1 and CDR2: SGHKS, YYEKEE (reference sequence). The CDR3 is 15 amino acids. This entry comes from a study of response to subunit inactivated influenza vaccine. Points from the study as a whole: Researchers suggested that each seasonal influenza vaccination recruits few new T cells.

TCRdb fed the RT-PCR reads into MiXCR, producing one record per CDR3 protein. The sample contains some 520,000 distinct CDR3 sequences, approximately 15% of which appear only once. This TCR was sampled from a man between 50 and 75 years old who received an inactivated influenza vaccine. Sequencing was performed on CD4+ T cells sorted from PBMCs, taken less than 30 months after vaccination. The chain carries TRBV5-5 and TRBJ2-1, with no clear D. CDR3 amino acids: CASSLGPGSYNEQFF. The DNA of the CDR3 is TGTGCCAGCAGCTTGGGGCCAGGCTCCTACAATGAGCAGTTTTTC.